This is a list of T cell receptor beta chains from one sample in a study of blood T cells in healthy people across ages. TCRdb fed the 5' RACE reads into MiXCR, producing one record per CDR3 protein. The sample includes about 640,000 distinct CDR3 sequences, 45% to 65% of them seen just once. Input material: blood. All receptors derive from a man between 60 and 70 years old in good health. Both conserved end residues are part of each CDR3. D genes are given only for firm matches. Clone sizes are given selectively: once, few, many, or a class where the clone is expanded.

.,TRBJ1-1,TRBV29-1,few,TGCAGCGTTGGTCGACAGGAGAACACTGAAGCTTTCTTT,CSVGRQENTEAFF
.,TRBJ2-6,TRBV29-1,.,TGCAGCGTTGGACCGACCTCTGAGGCCAACGTCCTGACTTTC,CSVGPTSEANVLTF
.,TRBJ2-1,TRBV5-1,.,TGCGCCAGCAGCTTGGACAGGGGGGGCGGTGAGCAGTTCTTC,CASSLDRGGGEQFF
TRBD1,TRBJ1-1,TRBV4-3,.,TGCGCCAGCAGCCAAGCGGGGACAGGGGGGACTGAAGCTTTCTTT,CASSQAGTGGTEAFF
.,TRBJ1-2,TRBV12-3/TRBV12-4,.,TGTGCCAGCAGTTTAGTACCCGTGGGAGGCTACACCTTC,CASSLVPVGGYTF
.,TRBJ2-3,TRBV5-1,once,TGCGCCAGCAGCTTTGCGGGGTTGGCCCTCACAGATACGCAGTATTTT,CASSFAGLALTDTQYF
.,TRBJ1-4,TRBV5-1,.,TGCGCCAGCAGCTTGACAGGCAGCATTAATGAAAAACTGTTTTTT,CASSLTGSINEKLFF
TRBD1,TRBJ1-5,TRBV6-5,.,TGTGCCAGCAGTTATGGACAGGGGTGGAATCAGCCCCAGCATTTT,CASSYGQGWNQPQHF
.,TRBJ2-5,TRBV5-6,.,TGTGCCAGCACTAACAGAGGGGTAGAGACCCAGTACTTC,CASTNRGVETQYF
.,TRBJ2-1,TRBV27,.,TGTGCCAGCACCCTAGGACGGGACAATGAGCAGTTCTTC,CASTLGRDNEQFF
.,TRBJ2-1,TRBV6-4,.,TGTGCCAGCAGTTCGATCGCAGGGATAACTAGGAATGAGCAGTTCTTC,CASSSIAGITRNEQFF
TRBD2,TRBJ2-7,TRBV6-5,.,TGTGCCAGCAGTTACCGCGGGGGTCCCTACGAGCAGTACTTC,CASSYRGGPYEQYF
TRBD1,TRBJ1-2,TRBV5-1,.,TGCGCCAGCAGCAAGGGACAGGGGAGCGCGTACTATGGCTACACCTTC,CASSKGQGSAYYGYTF
.,TRBJ1-1,TRBV14,.,TGTGCCAGCAGCCAAGATACTGGGGGGCGGACTGAAGCTTTCTTT,CASSQDTGGRTEAFF
.,TRBJ2-7,TRBV12-3/TRBV12-4,.,TGTGCCAGCAGCATTACAGGGTTCGAGCAGTACTTC,CASSITGFEQYF
TRBD1,TRBJ2-7,TRBV6-1,few,TGTGCCAGCAGTGAACGGGGAGACAGGGGGCGAGGCTACGAGCAGTACTTC,CASSERGDRGRGYEQYF
TRBD2,TRBJ2-1,TRBV20-1,.,TGCAGTGCTAGACCGCCGACTAGCGGGGCGTTAAATGAGCAGTTCTTC,CSARPPTSGALNEQFF
.,TRBJ1-4,TRBV5-1,.,TGCGCCAGCAGCCCGATACAGGGTAGTAATGAAAAACTGTTTTTT,CASSPIQGSNEKLFF
.,TRBJ2-5,TRBV6-5,.,TGTGCCAGCAGTTATTTCGGGGCACCTCAGGAGACCCAGTACTTC,CASSYFGAPQETQYF
TRBD2,TRBJ2-7,TRBV14,.,TGTGCCAGCAGCCAAGGAGGCGGGGGCGAGCAGTACTTC,CASSQGGGGEQYF
TRBD1,TRBJ1-6,TRBV3-1,.,TGTGCCAGCAGCGGGGACAGGGGGTTCTCACCCCTCCACTTT,CASSGDRGFSPLHF
TRBD2,TRBJ2-1,TRBV7-2,.,TGTGCCAGCAGCCCGAAGCGACTAGCGGATTACAATGAGCAGTTCTTC,CASSPKRLADYNEQFF
.,TRBJ2-7,TRBV4-1,.,TGCGCCAGCAGCCGCGGACTAATCGTTTCCTACGAGCAGTACTTC,CASSRGLIVSYEQYF
.,TRBJ2-7,TRBV5-1,.,TGCGCCAGCAGGATACCGGGACAATCCTACGAGCAGTACTTC,CASRIPGQSYEQYF
TRBD1,TRBJ2-4,TRBV12-3/TRBV12-4,.,TGTGCCAGCAGTTCCAGAGGGACAGGGGAAAACATTCAGTACTTC,CASSSRGTGENIQYF
.,TRBJ2-1,TRBV10-3,few,TGTGCCATCAGTGAGTCGATCAGCGCTGAGCAGTTCTTC,CAISESISAEQFF
.,TRBJ1-6,TRBV6-1,.,TGTGCCAGCAGTGGGGGTGGGGTGCGATTACGCTCCTATAATTCACCCCTCCACTTT,CASSGGGVRLRSYNSPLHF
.,TRBJ2-3,TRBV3-1,.,TGTGCCAGCAGCCAAGATGTGGGGTCCGATACGCAGTATTTT,CASSQDVGSDTQYF
.,TRBJ2-1,TRBV20-1,.,TGCAGTGCTAGTCGGAACAGTTTCTACAATGAGCAGTTCTTC,CSASRNSFYNEQFF
TRBD1,TRBJ2-4,TRBV15,few,TGTGCCACCAGCAGAGATCTCGGGACAGGGGGAGGCATTCAGTACTTC,CATSRDLGTGGGIQYF
.,TRBJ2-1,TRBV6-2/TRBV6-3,.,TGTGCCAGCAGCCAGACGAGGGGCCCTCCCTACAATGAGCAGTTCTTC,CASSQTRGPPYNEQFF
.,TRBJ2-3,TRBV11-2,.,TGTGCCAGCAGCTCCGGGGTCACGGGCGGGGATACGCAGTATTTT,CASSSGVTGGDTQYF
TRBD1,TRBJ2-7,TRBV12-3/TRBV12-4,once,TGTGCCAGCAGCCCTGGGACAGGCCACTACGAGCAGTACTTC,CASSPGTGHYEQYF
TRBD2,TRBJ2-7,TRBV20-1,.,TGCAGTGCTAGCGGGGGGGCCTTTAGTGAGCAGTACTTC,CSASGGAFSEQYF
TRBD1,TRBJ2-7,TRBV3-1,.,TGTGCCAGCAGCCAAGATTGGGCAGGGGGCCACGAGCAGTACTTC,CASSQDWAGGHEQYF
TRBD1,TRBJ2-5,TRBV7-2,.,TGTGCCAGCAGCCTCATGAGGAGGACAGGCCTTGAGACCCAGTACTTC,CASSLMRRTGLETQYF
TRBD2,TRBJ2-1,TRBV20-1,few,TGCAGTGCTCGGACTAGCGGGGACTTTTCCTACAATGAGCAGTTCTTC,CSARTSGDFSYNEQFF
.,TRBJ2-1,TRBV5-1,.,TGCGCCAGCAGCCCGAGGTTTAGCTCCTACAATGAGCAGTTCTTC,CASSPRFSSYNEQFF
.,TRBJ1-4,TRBV12-3/TRBV12-4,few,TGTGCCAGCAGTTTGGCAGGGAACGAAAAACTGTTTTTT,CASSLAGNEKLFF
TRBD1,TRBJ2-1,TRBV20-1,few,TGCAGTGCCAAACAGGGGTTCTCCTACAATGAGCAGTTCTTC,CSAKQGFSYNEQFF
TRBD2,TRBJ2-5,TRBV7-9,.,TGTGCCAGCAAAGGACTAGCCAGCCAAGAGACCCAGTACTTC,CASKGLASQETQYF
TRBD1,TRBJ2-4,TRBV3-1,.,TGTGCCAGCAGCCAAGGCCTACAGGGGGGCAAAAACATTCAGTACTTC,CASSQGLQGGKNIQYF
.,TRBJ2-7,TRBV7-9,once,TGTGCCAGCAGCTTAGTTGTCCAGTCCGAGCAGTACTTC,CASSLVVQSEQYF
TRBD1,TRBJ1-6,TRBV28,.,TGTGCCAGCAGTGGCCCCGGGACAGATCCTTCACCCCTCCACTTT,CASSGPGTDPSPLHF
.,TRBJ2-7,TRBV21-1,.,TGTGCCAGCAGTAATCTGGCCTCGAGGGCTACCAACGAGCAGTACTTC,CASSNLASRATNEQYF
TRBD2,TRBJ2-1,TRBV20-1,few,TGCAGTGCAATAGGGACTAGCGGGGGTGAGCAGTTCTTC,CSAIGTSGGEQFF
.,TRBJ2-4,TRBV21-1,.,TGTGCCAGCACGTCTAGCGCCAAAAACATTCAGTACTTC,CASTSSAKNIQYF
TRBD1,TRBJ2-7,TRBV5-1,.,TGCGCCAGCAGCTTGGAGCAGGGGGCTTTCTTCTACGAGCAGTACTTC,CASSLEQGAFFYEQYF
TRBD1,TRBJ2-1,TRBV4-1,.,TGCGCCAGCAGCCAAGATTGGGGACAGGGTCACAATGAGCAGTTCTTC,CASSQDWGQGHNEQFF
TRBD2,TRBJ2-5,TRBV7-2,.,TGTGCCAGCAGCTTAACTAGCGGGGGGTCTCCGAAGACCCAGTACTTC,CASSLTSGGSPKTQYF
.,TRBJ2-7,TRBV20-1,.,TGCAGTGCTAACCCCGGGGCGCCCCGGAACGAGCAGTACTTC,CSANPGAPRNEQYF
TRBD1,TRBJ1-2,TRBV2,.,TGTGCCGGCAGTGAACAGGCAGGGGGGTCTAGTGGCTACACCTTC,CAGSEQAGGSSGYTF
TRBD2,TRBJ2-7,TRBV14,.,TGTGCCAGCAGCCAAGGCGGGACTAGCGGGGGCGCGGCCTACGAGCAGTACTTC,CASSQGGTSGGAAYEQYF